This T cell receptor beta chain was identified in a study of shared T cell receptors in the human thymus. The CDR3 is 15 residues long. With 4 bases clipped from V and 4 bases from J, the junction kept 10 bases outside the gene matches. Germline lookup yields CDR1 KGHSH and CDR2 LQKENI. Assay used: immunoSEQ multiplex PCR; TCRdb lists only in-frame clones, some missing. The sample holds about 660,000 clones, around 87% seen once. This sample was also put to use in a study of human thymus T cells.

The chain recombines TRBV18 with TRBJ2-7; 7 nucleotides line up with TRBD1. The clonotype comes from a boy younger than two with a congenital heart defect. Material: thymocytes. The CDR3: CASSLHRGIVYEQYF. For the CDR3, the DNA is TGTGCCAGCTCACTACACAGGGGTATCGTGTACGAGCAGTACTTC.